This TCR beta chain derives from a study of T-cell reconstitution after alpha-beta-depleted transplantation in children. Using unique molecular identifiers, the investigators prepared the TCRbeta library. TCRdb re-derived calls from the PCR reads in MiXCR, one entry per CDR3 protein. The table records more than 60,000 distinct CDR3 sequences, 5.5% to 7.5% of them present only once. There are many counts of this clonotype. The length of the CDR3 is 15 residues. Trimming removed 5 bases from V and 4 bases from J; junction bases left unmatched: 9. Germline loops: CDR1 SGHTA, CDR2 FQGTGA. The source material was PBMCs from the stem cell graft donor, sampled from the stem cell graft. The J gene is TRBJ1-2, the V gene TRBV7-3; 8 positions agree with TRBD1. The origin of this receptor is a human donor who donated a stem cell graft to a child with acute lymphoblastic leukemia. DNA for the CDR3: TGTGCCAGCAGCACGACAGGGGAGTGTAGCTATGGCTACACCTTC. Its protein product is CASSTTGECSYGYTF.